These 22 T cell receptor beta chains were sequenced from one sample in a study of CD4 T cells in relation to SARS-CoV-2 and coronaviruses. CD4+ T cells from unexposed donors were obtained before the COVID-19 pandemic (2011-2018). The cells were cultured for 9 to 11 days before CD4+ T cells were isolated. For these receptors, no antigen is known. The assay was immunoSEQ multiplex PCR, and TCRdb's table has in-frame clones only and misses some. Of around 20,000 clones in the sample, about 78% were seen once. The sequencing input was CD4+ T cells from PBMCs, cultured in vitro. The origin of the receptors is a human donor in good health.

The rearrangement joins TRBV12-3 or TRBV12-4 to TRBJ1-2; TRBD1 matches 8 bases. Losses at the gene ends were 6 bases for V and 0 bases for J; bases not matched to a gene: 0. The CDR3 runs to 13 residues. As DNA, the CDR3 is TGTGCCAGCAGGACAGGGGCTAACTATGGCTACACCTTC. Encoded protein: CASRTGANYGYTF.

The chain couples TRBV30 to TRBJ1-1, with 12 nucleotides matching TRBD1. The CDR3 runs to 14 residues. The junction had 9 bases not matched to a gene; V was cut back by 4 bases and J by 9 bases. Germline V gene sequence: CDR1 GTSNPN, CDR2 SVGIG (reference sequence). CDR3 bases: TGTGCCTGGAATACCGGGACAGGGGGCGGAAAAGCTTTCTTT. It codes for CAWNTGTGGGKAFF.

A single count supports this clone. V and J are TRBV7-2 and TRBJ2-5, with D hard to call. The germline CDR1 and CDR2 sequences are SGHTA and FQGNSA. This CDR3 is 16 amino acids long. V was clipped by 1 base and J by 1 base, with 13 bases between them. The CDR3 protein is CASSLVYRSRQETQYF. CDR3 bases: TGTGCCAGCAGCTTAGTATATCGCAGCCGCCAAGAGACCCAGTACTTC.

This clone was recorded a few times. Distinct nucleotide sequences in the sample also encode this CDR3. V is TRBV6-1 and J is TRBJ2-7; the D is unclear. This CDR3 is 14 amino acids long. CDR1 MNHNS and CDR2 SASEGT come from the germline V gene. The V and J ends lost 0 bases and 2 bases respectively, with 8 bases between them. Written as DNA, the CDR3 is TGTGCCAGCAGTGAAGCGGGCAGAGCCTACGAGCAGTACTTC. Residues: CASSEAGRAYEQYF.

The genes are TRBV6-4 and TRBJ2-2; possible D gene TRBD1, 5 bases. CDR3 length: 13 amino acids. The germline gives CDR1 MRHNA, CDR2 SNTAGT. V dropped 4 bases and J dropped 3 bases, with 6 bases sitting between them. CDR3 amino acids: CASSARDTGELFF. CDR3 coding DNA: TGTGCCAGCAGTGCCAGGGACACCGGGGAGCTGTTTTTT.

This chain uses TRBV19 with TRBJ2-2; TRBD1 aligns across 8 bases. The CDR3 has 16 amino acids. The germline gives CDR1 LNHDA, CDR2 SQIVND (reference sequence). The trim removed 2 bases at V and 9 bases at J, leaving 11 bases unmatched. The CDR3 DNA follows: TGTGCCAGTAGTATATATTCTGGACAGGGCGGGCGGGAGCTGTTTTTT. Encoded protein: CASSIYSGQGGRELFF.

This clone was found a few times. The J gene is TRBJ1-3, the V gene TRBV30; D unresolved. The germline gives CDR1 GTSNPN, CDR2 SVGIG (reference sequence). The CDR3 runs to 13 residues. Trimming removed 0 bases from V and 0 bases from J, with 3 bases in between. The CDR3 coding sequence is TGTGCCTGGAGTGTACACTCTGGAAACACCATATATTTT. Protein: CAWSVHSGNTIYF.

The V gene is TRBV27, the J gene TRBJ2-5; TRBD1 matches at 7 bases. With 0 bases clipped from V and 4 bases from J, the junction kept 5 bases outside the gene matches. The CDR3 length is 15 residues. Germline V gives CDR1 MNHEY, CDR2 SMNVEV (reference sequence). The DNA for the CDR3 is TGTGCCAGCAGTTTATCTTGGCACAGGGGAGAGACCCAGTACTTC. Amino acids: CASSLSWHRGETQYF.

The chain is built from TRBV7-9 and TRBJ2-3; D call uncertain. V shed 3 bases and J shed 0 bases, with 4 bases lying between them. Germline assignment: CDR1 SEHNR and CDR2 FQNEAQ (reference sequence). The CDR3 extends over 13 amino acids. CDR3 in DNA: TGTGCCAGCAGCTTCTCTAGCACAGATACGCAGTATTTT. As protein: CASSFSSTDTQYF.

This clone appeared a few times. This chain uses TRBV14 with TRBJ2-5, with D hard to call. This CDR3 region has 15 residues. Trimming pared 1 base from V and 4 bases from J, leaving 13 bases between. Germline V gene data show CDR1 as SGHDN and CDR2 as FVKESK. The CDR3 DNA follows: TGTGCCAGCAGCCAAGTACGGATTGGAAGAGAGACCCAGTACTTC. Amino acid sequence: CASSQVRIGRETQYF.

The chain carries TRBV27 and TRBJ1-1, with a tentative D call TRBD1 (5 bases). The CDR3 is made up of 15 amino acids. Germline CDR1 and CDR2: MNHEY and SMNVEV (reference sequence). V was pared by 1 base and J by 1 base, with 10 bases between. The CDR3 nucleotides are TGTGCCAGCAGTTTATATTGGGGCAAGAACACTGAAGCTTTCTTT. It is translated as CASSLYWGKNTEAFF.

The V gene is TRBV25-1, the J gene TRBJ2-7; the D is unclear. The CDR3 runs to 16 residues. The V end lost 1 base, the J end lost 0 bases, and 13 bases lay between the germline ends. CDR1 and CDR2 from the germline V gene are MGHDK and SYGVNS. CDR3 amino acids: CASSESVAKGSYEQYF. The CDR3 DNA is TGTGCCAGCAGTGAATCGGTAGCCAAGGGCTCCTACGAGCAGTACTTC.

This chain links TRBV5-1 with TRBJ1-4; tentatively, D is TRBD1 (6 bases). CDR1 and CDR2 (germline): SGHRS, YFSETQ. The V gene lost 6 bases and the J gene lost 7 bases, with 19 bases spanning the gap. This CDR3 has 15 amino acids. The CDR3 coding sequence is TGCGCCAGCAAAATCCAAGGGGGGGCAGTTGAAAAACTGTTTTTT. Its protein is CASKIQGGAVEKLFF.

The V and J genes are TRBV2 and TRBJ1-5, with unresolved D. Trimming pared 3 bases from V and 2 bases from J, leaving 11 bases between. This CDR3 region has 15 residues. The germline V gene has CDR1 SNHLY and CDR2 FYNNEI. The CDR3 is CASSDHMVGNQPQHF. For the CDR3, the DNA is TGTGCCAGCAGTGATCATATGGTCGGCAATCAGCCCCAGCATTTT.

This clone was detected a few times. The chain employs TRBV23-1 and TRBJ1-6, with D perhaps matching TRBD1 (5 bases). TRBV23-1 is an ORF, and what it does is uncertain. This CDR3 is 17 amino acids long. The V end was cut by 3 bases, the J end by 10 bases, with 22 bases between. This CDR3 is CASSHARGALGWSPLHF. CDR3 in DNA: TGCGCCAGCAGTCACGCCCGAGGGGCCCTCGGTTGGTCACCCCTCCACTTT.

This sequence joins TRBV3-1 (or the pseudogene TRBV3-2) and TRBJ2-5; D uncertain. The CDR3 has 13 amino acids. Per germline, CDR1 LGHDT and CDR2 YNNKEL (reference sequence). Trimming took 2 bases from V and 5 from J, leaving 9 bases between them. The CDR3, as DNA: TGTGCCAGCAGCCAATACCTCGGGGAGACCCAGTACTTC. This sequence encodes CASSQYLGETQYF.

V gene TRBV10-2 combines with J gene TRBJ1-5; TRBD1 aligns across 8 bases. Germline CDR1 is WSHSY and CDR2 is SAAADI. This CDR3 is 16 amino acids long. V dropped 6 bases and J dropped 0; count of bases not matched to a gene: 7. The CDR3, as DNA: TGCGCCAGCAGACAGGGGGATATGGGTAGCAATCAGCCCCAGCATTTT. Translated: CASRQGDMGSNQPQHF.

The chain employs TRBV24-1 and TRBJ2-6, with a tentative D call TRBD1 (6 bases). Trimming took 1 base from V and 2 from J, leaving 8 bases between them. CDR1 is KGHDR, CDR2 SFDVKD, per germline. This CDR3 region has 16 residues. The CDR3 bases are TGTGCCACCAGTGATTTCGAGGGGGCTGGGGCCAACGTCCTGACTTTC. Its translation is CATSDFEGAGANVLTF.

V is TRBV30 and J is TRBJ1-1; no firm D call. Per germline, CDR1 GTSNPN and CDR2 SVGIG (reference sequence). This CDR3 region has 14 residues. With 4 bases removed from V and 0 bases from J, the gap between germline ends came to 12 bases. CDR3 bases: TGTGCCTGGAATTTAGGCGCAATGAACACTGAAGCTTTCTTT. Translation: CAWNLGAMNTEAFF.

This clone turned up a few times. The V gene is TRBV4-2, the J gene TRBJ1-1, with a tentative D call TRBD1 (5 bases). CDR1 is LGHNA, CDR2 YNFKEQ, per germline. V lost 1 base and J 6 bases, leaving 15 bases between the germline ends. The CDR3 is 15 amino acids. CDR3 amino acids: CASSQGWDRSAEAFF. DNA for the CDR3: TGTGCCAGCAGCCAAGGCTGGGACCGGAGCGCTGAAGCTTTCTTT.

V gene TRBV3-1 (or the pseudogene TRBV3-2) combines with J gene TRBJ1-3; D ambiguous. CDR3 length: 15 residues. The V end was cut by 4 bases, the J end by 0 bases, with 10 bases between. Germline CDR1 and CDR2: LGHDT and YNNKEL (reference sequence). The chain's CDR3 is CASSLSLASGNTIYF. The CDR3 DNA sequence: TGTGCCAGCAGCCTAAGCCTAGCCTCTGGAAACACCATATATTTT.

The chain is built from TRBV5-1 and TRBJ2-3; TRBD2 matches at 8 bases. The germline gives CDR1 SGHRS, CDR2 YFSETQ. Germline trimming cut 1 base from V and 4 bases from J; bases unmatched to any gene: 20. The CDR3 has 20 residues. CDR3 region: CASSLRGGQRETLGADTQYF. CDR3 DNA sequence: TGCGCCAGCAGCTTGCGGGGCGGACAGCGGGAGACGCTTGGGGCAGATACGCAGTATTTT.